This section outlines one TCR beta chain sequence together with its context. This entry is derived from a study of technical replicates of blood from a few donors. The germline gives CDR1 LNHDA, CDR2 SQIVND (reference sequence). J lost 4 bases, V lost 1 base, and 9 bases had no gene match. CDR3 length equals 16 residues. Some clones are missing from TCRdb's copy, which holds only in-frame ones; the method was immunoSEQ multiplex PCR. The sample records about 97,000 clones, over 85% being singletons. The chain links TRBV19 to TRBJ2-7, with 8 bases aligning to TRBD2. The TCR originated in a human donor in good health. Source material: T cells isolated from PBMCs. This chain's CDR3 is CASSIGSSGIKYEQYF. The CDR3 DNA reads TGTGCCAGTAGTATAGGCAGTAGCGGGATCAAGTACGAGCAGTACTTC.